The 14 T cell receptor beta chains below all came from one sample that was sequenced in a study of long-term antiretroviral therapy in people with HIV. Sequencing relied on immunoSEQ assay v3.0, run at survey level. Only in-frame clones appear in the TCRdb table, and some are missing; sequencing was by immunoSEQ multiplex PCR. Among around 32,000 clones listed, 97% were seen once. The sequenced sample was unsorted PBMCs, obtained 7.6 years after starting antiretroviral therapy. The receptors shown here come from a man aged 25-40 years with HIV.

This chain uses TRBV7-9 with TRBJ2-3; D could derive from TRBD1 or TRBD2 (5 bases each). Germline CDR1 is SEHNR and CDR2 is FQNEAQ (reference sequence). V lost 1 base, J lost 0 bases, and 8 bases lay in between. CDR3 length equals 15 residues. Here the CDR3 reads CASSLGGRSTDTQYF. In DNA, the CDR3 is TGTGCCAGCAGCTTAGGGGGACGGAGCACAGATACGCAGTATTTT.

The V call is TRBV9, the J call TRBJ1-2, with D tentatively TRBD1 (5 bases). Trimming took off 4 bases at V and 2 bases at J, with 12 bases between the two ends. In germline, CDR1 is SGDLS, CDR2 YYNGEE. The CDR3 has 14 residues. Here the CDR3 reads CASSLHRSNYGYTF. The CDR3, as DNA: TGTGCCAGCAGCCTTCACAGGAGCAACTATGGCTACACCTTC.

The V call is TRBV4-3, the J call TRBJ2-2; no reliable D call. This CDR3 contains 16 residues. The germline gives CDR1 LGHNA, CDR2 YSLEER. V was pared by 0 bases and J by 0 bases, with 8 bases between. For the CDR3, the DNA is TGCGCCAGCAGCCAAGACCTAGGGTCGAACACCGGGGAGCTGTTTTTT. Translating it yields CASSQDLGSNTGELFF.

The CDR3 region has the DNA TGTGCCAGCAGTGAAGGGCCCAACGAGCAGTACTTC. This encodes CASSEGPNEQYF. The chain combines TRBV6-1 with TRBJ2-7, with D unclear. CDR1 is MNHNS and CDR2 is SASEGT in the germline V gene. V lost 1 base and J 5 bases, leaving 6 bases between the germline ends. This CDR3 contains 12 residues.

The gene calls are TRBV18 and TRBJ1-1; D not certain. The CDR3 runs 13 residues. The V gene's germline CDR1 is KGHSH and CDR2 LQKENI. V was clipped by 5 bases and J by 5 bases, with 12 bases between them. The CDR3 region is CASSFPLDTEAFF. The CDR3 nucleotides are TGTGCCAGCTCATTTCCCTTGGATACTGAAGCTTTCTTT. Full variable domain (missing parts from reference TRBV18 and TRBJ1-1): NAGVMQNPRHLVRRRGQEARLRCSPMKGHSHVYWYRQLPEEGLKFMVYLQKENIIDESGMPKERFSAEFPKEGPSILRIQQVVRGDSAAYFCASSFPLDTEAFFGQGTRLTVV.

The gene calls are TRBV20-1 and TRBJ1-2; D is possibly TRBD1 (5 bases). The CDR3 runs to 9 residues. Germline CDR1 and CDR2: DFQATT and SNEGSKA (reference sequence). The CDR3 DNA follows: TGCAGAGGAGGACAAGGCTACACCTTC. This encodes CRGGQGYTF.

V gene TRBV6-6 combines with J gene TRBJ2-7; D unclear. CDR1 MNHNY and CDR2 SVGAGI come from the germline V gene (reference sequence). The length of the CDR3 is 14 residues. Trimming left V 0 bases short and J 1 base short, with 7 bases between. CDR3 sequence (DNA): TGTGCCAGCAGTTACTCTACAGCATCCTACGAGCAGTACTTC. Its translation: CASSYSTASYEQYF.

The chain is built from TRBV9 and TRBJ2-5; 11 bases line up with TRBD2. Trimming removed 0 bases from V and 3 bases from J; junction bases left unmatched: 10. CDR3 length equals 18 residues. CDR1 and CDR2 from the germline V gene are SGDLS and YYNGEE. CDR3 protein: CASSVAPSGGLGKETQYF. The DNA of the CDR3 is TGTGCCAGCAGCGTAGCGCCTAGCGGGGGGCTGGGGAAAGAGACCCAGTACTTC.

This chain joins TRBV2 and TRBJ2-5, with D possibly being TRBD2 (7 bases). This CDR3 contains 15 residues. Germline CDR1 and CDR2: SNHLY and FYNNEI. The ends were cut back, 0 bases at V and 4 bases at J, with 12 bases in the middle. The DNA of the CDR3 is TGTGCCAGCAGTGAAGCTAGGGGGGGGATAGAGACCCAGTACTTC. This gives the protein CASSEARGGIETQYF.

V is TRBV9 and J is TRBJ2-1, with D possibly TRBD2 on 6 matching bases. V was cut by 4 bases and J by 7 bases, with 18 bases left in between. CDR3 length: 15 residues. Germline V gives CDR1 SGDLS, CDR2 YYNGEE. The CDR3 sequence: CASSPRIGGGNEQFF. As DNA, the CDR3 is TGTGCCAGCAGCCCTCGTATTGGGGGAGGTAATGAGCAGTTCTTC.

This clone was picked up one time. The CDR3 sequence: CASSLSGGPTGELFF. The CDR3 coding sequence is TGTGCCAGCAGCTTGAGCGGGGGTCCCACCGGGGAGCTGTTTTTT. The chain couples TRBV7-3 to TRBJ2-2; 8 nucleotides line up with TRBD2. CDR3 length equals 15 residues. Germline V lookup: CDR1 SGHTA, CDR2 FQGTGA. J lost 4 bases, V lost 3 bases, and 4 bases had no gene match.

J is TRBJ2-1 and V is TRBV6-5; D ambiguous. V lost 0 bases to trimming and J lost 6 bases, with 6 bases between them. Germline CDR1 is MNHEY and CDR2 is SVGAGI. The CDR3 spans 13 residues. The CDR3 DNA reads TGTGCCAGCAGTTACTCGAACAGCAATGAGCAGTTCTTC. Translation gives CASSYSNSNEQFF.

The chain links TRBV6-1 to TRBJ2-7, with a weak D call TRBD1 (6 bases). This CDR3 is 13 amino acids long. Germline CDR1 is MNHNS and CDR2 is SASEGT. V was clipped by 6 bases and J by 3 bases, with 12 bases between them. For the CDR3, the DNA is TGTGCCAGCAGAGGACAGTCGCTCTACGAGCAGTACTTC. Encoded protein: CASRGQSLYEQYF.

This chain joins TRBV6-5 and TRBJ1-1; TRBD1 agrees at 9 bases. CDR3 length equals 13 residues. Germline CDR1 MNHEY, CDR2 SVGAGI. After removal of 5 bases from V and 7 bases from J, the junction contained 5 bases not matched to a gene. For the CDR3, the DNA is TGTGCCAGCAGTCCCGGACAGGGGAATGAAGCTTTCTTT. It is translated as CASSPGQGNEAFF.